Following are 14 T cell receptor beta chains from one sample sequenced in a study of blood T cells in healthy people across ages. Using a J-beta primer mix together with a sample-barcoded 5' primer, a second PCR was run for about 7 to 12 cycles. TCRdb ran MiXCR on the 5' RACE reads and lists one entry per CDR3 protein. The data contain more than 500,000 distinct CDR3 sequences, about 25% of them singletons. The sample was also linked to a second study, of T cells of mothers and their children.

The sequencing input was blood. These receptors came from a boy aged 2 to 9 in good health.

The chain has TRBV20-1 and TRBJ1-1; D gene unclear. Germline V CDR1 and CDR2: DFQATT, SNEGSKA (reference sequence). CDR3 size: 16 residues. Between the trimmed V and J ends, which lost 3 bases and 0 bases, there was a span of 17 bases. The CDR3 spells CSARRAGLSMNTEAFF. Written as DNA, the CDR3 is TGCAGTGCTAGGAGGGCAGGCCTCTCCATGAACACTGAAGCTTTCTTT.

The chain combines TRBV13 with TRBJ2-3; no definite D call. This CDR3 comprises 17 residues. Germline V gene data show CDR1 as PRHDT and CDR2 as FYEKMQ (reference sequence). V was pared by 5 bases and J by 6 bases, with 24 bases between. The CDR3 is CASSGDPTEVGSDTQYF. The CDR3 bases are TGTGCCAGCAGCGGAGATCCTACAGAGGTGGGTTCGGATACGCAGTATTTT. The entire variable domain, with the rest obtained from reference TRBV13 and TRBJ2-3, is as follows: AAGVIQSPRHLIKEKRETATLKCYPIPRHDTVYWYQQGPGQDPQFLISFYEKMQSDKGSIPDRFSAQQFSDYHSELNMSSLELGDSALYFCASSGDPTEVGSDTQYFGPGTRLTVL.

The V call is TRBV4-3, the J call TRBJ2-1; D is possibly TRBD2 (6 bases). CDR1 LGHNA and CDR2 YSLEER come from the germline V gene. This CDR3 is 23 amino acids long. Trimming took 0 bases from V and 8 from J, leaving 38 bases between them. The CDR3 region is CASSQDILQPGLSLRLRSDEQFF. As DNA, the CDR3 is TGCGCCAGCAGCCAAGATATACTACAACCGGGACTCTCCCTCCGGTTACGCTCGGATGAGCAGTTCTTC.

This clonotype has a handful of counts. The genes are TRBV7-9 and TRBJ2-1, with TRBD2 identical over 10 bases. TRBJ2-7 explains the end of the DNA better; the J call may be wrong. Germline values: CDR1 SEHNR, CDR2 FQNEAQ (reference sequence). The CDR3 covers 15 residues. The CDR3 loop is CASSFSGGHSYEQYF. Written as DNA, the CDR3 is TGTGCCAGCAGCTTTAGCGGGGGGCACTCCTACGAGCAGTACTTC.

The J gene is TRBJ2-5, the V gene TRBV14, with 8 positions matching TRBD1. The trim removed 0 bases at V and 2 bases at J, leaving 8 bases unmatched. The CDR3 runs 17 residues. Germline CDR1 and CDR2: SGHDN and FVKESK. CDR3 nucleotides: TGTGCCAGCAGCCAAGATCTTCCCGGACAGGGTCAAGAGACCCAGTACTTC. This sequence encodes CASSQDLPGQGQETQYF. Supplemented by reference TRBV14 and TRBJ2-5, the full variable domain reads EAGVTQFPSHSVIEKGQTVTLRCDPISGHDNLYWYRRVMGKEIKFLLHFVKESKQDESGMPNNRFLAERTGGTYSTLKVQPAELEDSGVYFCASSQDLPGQGQETQYFGPGTRLLVL.

The rearrangement uses TRBV19 and TRBJ2-7, with 9 bases lining up with TRBD1. CDR1 is LNHDA, CDR2 SQIVND, per germline (reference sequence). V trimming: 5 bases; J trimming: 5 bases; junction bases outside the gene matches: 10. The CDR3 consists of 15 residues. CDR3 nucleotide sequence: TGTGCCAGTAGTGTCTCCGGGACAGGGTCGGACGAGCAGTACTTC. It codes for CASSVSGTGSDEQYF. Based on the CDR3 plus reference TRBV19 and TRBJ2-7, the full variable domain is DGGITQSPKYLFRKEGQNVTLSCEQNLNHDAMYWYRQDPGQGLRLIYYSQIVNDFQKGDIAEGYSVSREKKESFPLTVTSAQKNPTAFYLCASSVSGTGSDEQYFGPGTRLTVT.

This clonotype was detected ten times or more. This rearrangement joins TRBV2 to TRBJ2-1; D unclear. Trimming shortened V by 6 bases and J by 4 bases, and 10 bases separated the two germline ends. Germline loops: CDR1 SNHLY, CDR2 FYNNEI. The CDR3 loop spans 13 amino acids. The CDR3 here is CASSDTYYNEQFF. CDR3 DNA sequence: TGTGCCAGCAGCGATACATATTACAATGAGCAGTTCTTC.

The rearrangement joins TRBV12-3 or TRBV12-4 to TRBJ2-7; the D gene is possibly TRBD1 (5 bases). The V and J ends lost 6 bases and 2 bases respectively, with 8 bases between them. The CDR3 spans 12 residues. The DNA for the CDR3 is TGTGCCAGCAGACGACAGACCTACGAGCAGTACTTC. Protein product: CASRRQTYEQYF.

This clonotype appeared a few times. The V call is TRBV20-1, the J call TRBJ2-1, with D unclear. The CDR3 covers 14 residues. The V end was cut by 0 bases, the J end by 4 bases, with 10 bases between. Germline V lookup: CDR1 DFQATT, CDR2 SNEGSKA (reference sequence). CDR3 nucleotide sequence: TGCAGTGCTAGAGATAGCCAGCTTTACAATGAGCAGTTCTTC. Residues: CSARDSQLYNEQFF.

This clonotype has just one count. This sequence joins TRBV4-1 and TRBJ1-1, with D possibly TRBD1 on 5 matching bases. Germline CDR1 is MGHRA and CDR2 is YSYEKL. This CDR3 has 16 residues. Between the trimmed V and J ends, which lost 2 bases and 1 base, there was a span of 14 bases. The CDR3: CASSQFEAGSNTEAFF. The CDR3 nucleotides are TGCGCCAGCAGCCAATTCGAGGCAGGGTCGAACACTGAAGCTTTCTTT.

This clonotype turned up a few times. The chain employs TRBV28 and TRBJ2-6; D uncertain. Per germline, CDR1 MDHEN and CDR2 SYDVKM. The CDR3 consists of 15 residues. V was pared by 7 bases and J by 0 bases, with 10 bases between. The CDR3 DNA reads TGTGCCAGCACCTCTTGGGACTCTGGGGCCAACGTCCTGACTTTC. It codes for CASTSWDSGANVLTF.

This clonotype was observed a handful of times. The V and J genes are TRBV29-1 and TRBJ2-7; D is unresolved. The V end was cut by 3 bases, the J end by 5 bases, with 5 bases between. The V gene's germline CDR1 is SQVTM and CDR2 ANQGSEA. CDR3 size: 10 residues. The CDR3 reads CSVEENEQYF. As DNA, the CDR3 is TGCAGCGTTGAGGAGAACGAGCAGTACTTC.

V gene TRBV5-1 combines with J gene TRBJ2-1; 10 positions match TRBD1. Gene TRBJ2-5 matches the end of the DNA better, so the J call may be wrong. The length of the CDR3 is 15 residues. Germline CDR1 reads SGHRS; CDR2 reads YFSETQ. The CDR3 is CASSLAGTGDETQYF. Here the CDR3 DNA reads TGCGCCAGCAGCTTGGCTGGGACAGGGGACGAGACCCAGTACTTC.

This clonotype was seen a handful of times. The chain is built from TRBV6-5 and TRBJ1-5, with D uncertain. V was trimmed by 0 bases and J by 5 bases, leaving 5 bases between them. This CDR3 has 13 residues. The germline V gene encodes CDR1 MNHEY and CDR2 SVGAGI. The CDR3 loop is CASSYSVHQPQHF. As DNA, the CDR3 is TGTGCCAGCAGTTACTCGGTGCATCAGCCCCAGCATTTT.